These T cell receptor beta chains were read from a single sample in a study of CD8+ T cells in alopecia areata. The data were produced by immunoSEQ multiplex PCR, yet TCRdb's version contains in-frame clones alone and is incomplete. Here the sample spans 200,000 to 250,000 clones, less than 65% being singletons. The sequencing here drew on CD4+ T cells sorted from blood, taken at week 4, from a patient treated with tofacitinib. The receptors were sampled from a human donor with alopecia areata. CDR3s include the opening cysteine and the closing phenylalanine or tryptophan. Fields, in order: CDR3 protein, D gene, clone size, J gene, V gene. D genes are given only for firm matches. A clone size is listed for some rows: how often the clone was seen (once, few, many), or a class if it is expanded.

cdr3_aa: CAWSFQGNTEAFF
d_call: -
clone_size: -
j_call: TRBJ1-1
v_call: TRBV30

cdr3_aa: CAWSFGLPGEDTIYF
d_call: -
clone_size: -
j_call: TRBJ1-3
v_call: TRBV30

cdr3_aa: CASSYSTSGTYEQYF
d_call: TRBD2
clone_size: -
j_call: TRBJ2-7
v_call: TRBV6-5

cdr3_aa: CAWSVLGGYETEAFF
d_call: -
clone_size: -
j_call: TRBJ1-1
v_call: TRBV30

cdr3_aa: CASSVGTSVYEQYF
d_call: TRBD2
clone_size: -
j_call: TRBJ2-7
v_call: TRBV9

cdr3_aa: CSVAGGQSSYEQYF
d_call: -
clone_size: few
j_call: TRBJ2-7
v_call: TRBV29-1

cdr3_aa: CASSVRGYTEAFF
d_call: -
clone_size: few
j_call: TRBJ1-1
v_call: TRBV9

cdr3_aa: CASSSPRGAHPAGEAFF
d_call: -
clone_size: -
j_call: TRBJ1-1
v_call: TRBV27

cdr3_aa: CASSLSAGGGEQYF
d_call: TRBD1
clone_size: -
j_call: TRBJ2-7
v_call: TRBV7-9

cdr3_aa: CASSEWGSTGNTIYF
d_call: -
clone_size: -
j_call: TRBJ1-3
v_call: TRBV25-1

cdr3_aa: CASSLLGGNSPLHF
d_call: -
clone_size: -
j_call: TRBJ1-6
v_call: TRBV5-1

cdr3_aa: CSPTRSGNEQFF
d_call: -
clone_size: few
j_call: TRBJ2-1
v_call: TRBV29-1

cdr3_aa: CASSRTTDTQYF
d_call: -
clone_size: -
j_call: TRBJ2-3
v_call: TRBV6-6

cdr3_aa: CSAGLAADTQYF
d_call: TRBD2
clone_size: few
j_call: TRBJ2-3
v_call: TRBV29-1

cdr3_aa: CASSQRVNTGELFF
d_call: -
clone_size: few
j_call: TRBJ2-2
v_call: TRBV4-3

cdr3_aa: CSVEIRGTEAFF
d_call: -
clone_size: -
j_call: TRBJ1-1
v_call: TRBV29-1

cdr3_aa: CASRSHVGVSAEAFF
d_call: -
clone_size: -
j_call: TRBJ1-1
v_call: TRBV19

cdr3_aa: CASSSDLNSPLHF
d_call: -
clone_size: -
j_call: TRBJ1-6
v_call: TRBV7-9

cdr3_aa: CASSLSSYNEQFF
d_call: -
clone_size: -
j_call: TRBJ2-1
v_call: TRBV11-2

cdr3_aa: CASSLAGDEETQYF
d_call: -
clone_size: -
j_call: TRBJ2-5
v_call: TRBV5-1

cdr3_aa: CASSPPMGEGYTF
d_call: -
clone_size: few
j_call: TRBJ1-2
v_call: TRBV18

cdr3_aa: CASSSTSGQYNEQFF
d_call: TRBD2
clone_size: -
j_call: TRBJ2-1
v_call: TRBV7-2

cdr3_aa: CASSQDRAQPQHF
d_call: -
clone_size: -
j_call: TRBJ1-5
v_call: TRBV4-1

cdr3_aa: CASSLVSGGTDTQYF
d_call: TRBD2
clone_size: -
j_call: TRBJ2-3
v_call: TRBV7-9

cdr3_aa: CASSQDMETQYF
d_call: -
clone_size: -
j_call: TRBJ2-5
v_call: TRBV4-3

cdr3_aa: CAWSVLTGETQYF
d_call: -
clone_size: few
j_call: TRBJ2-5
v_call: TRBV30

cdr3_aa: CASSLAGGQEKLFF
d_call: TRBD1
clone_size: many
j_call: TRBJ1-4
v_call: TRBV7-9

cdr3_aa: CATSRDWAGYGTEAFF
d_call: -
clone_size: -
j_call: TRBJ1-1
v_call: TRBV15

cdr3_aa: CASSVDPGNTGELFF
d_call: -
clone_size: few
j_call: TRBJ2-2
v_call: TRBV9

cdr3_aa: CSATAEMNTEAFF
d_call: -
clone_size: -
j_call: TRBJ1-1
v_call: TRBV29-1

cdr3_aa: CASSPQGGKETQYF
d_call: TRBD1
clone_size: -
j_call: TRBJ2-5
v_call: TRBV7-9

cdr3_aa: CASSPPSSGGNEQFF
d_call: TRBD2
clone_size: -
j_call: TRBJ2-1
v_call: TRBV18

cdr3_aa: CASSLGPGGQETQYF
d_call: -
clone_size: -
j_call: TRBJ2-5
v_call: TRBV7-2

cdr3_aa: CASSTGTATNEKLFF
d_call: TRBD1
clone_size: -
j_call: TRBJ1-4
v_call: TRBV28

cdr3_aa: CASSLNPGAGANVLTF
d_call: -
clone_size: -
j_call: TRBJ2-6
v_call: TRBV7-2

cdr3_aa: CASSPQWGSEQYF
d_call: -
clone_size: once
j_call: TRBJ2-7
v_call: TRBV7-2

cdr3_aa: CASSFPGSYNEQFF
d_call: -
clone_size: few
j_call: TRBJ2-1
v_call: TRBV5-1

cdr3_aa: CASSLELSPLHF
d_call: -
clone_size: -
j_call: TRBJ1-6
v_call: TRBV7-2

cdr3_aa: CASSRRDGPTWAKNIQYF
d_call: -
clone_size: -
j_call: TRBJ2-4
v_call: TRBV5-6

cdr3_aa: CASSAAERGGSEQYF
d_call: -
clone_size: -
j_call: TRBJ2-7
v_call: TRBV25-1

cdr3_aa: CALKGLPVETQYF
d_call: -
clone_size: -
j_call: TRBJ2-5
v_call: TRBV30

cdr3_aa: CASSLADVYPDTQYF
d_call: -
clone_size: -
j_call: TRBJ2-3
v_call: TRBV5-1

cdr3_aa: CASSLELNYGYTF
d_call: -
clone_size: -
j_call: TRBJ1-2
v_call: TRBV7-2

cdr3_aa: CSVGLAGDSGETQYF
d_call: TRBD2
clone_size: few
j_call: TRBJ2-5
v_call: TRBV29-1

cdr3_aa: CASSLGETQYF
d_call: -
clone_size: -
j_call: TRBJ2-5
v_call: TRBV11-3

cdr3_aa: CSAGTGMDTEAFF
d_call: TRBD1
clone_size: -
j_call: TRBJ1-1
v_call: TRBV29-1

cdr3_aa: CASSLTGQGAYEQYF
d_call: TRBD1
clone_size: -
j_call: TRBJ2-7
v_call: TRBV7-2